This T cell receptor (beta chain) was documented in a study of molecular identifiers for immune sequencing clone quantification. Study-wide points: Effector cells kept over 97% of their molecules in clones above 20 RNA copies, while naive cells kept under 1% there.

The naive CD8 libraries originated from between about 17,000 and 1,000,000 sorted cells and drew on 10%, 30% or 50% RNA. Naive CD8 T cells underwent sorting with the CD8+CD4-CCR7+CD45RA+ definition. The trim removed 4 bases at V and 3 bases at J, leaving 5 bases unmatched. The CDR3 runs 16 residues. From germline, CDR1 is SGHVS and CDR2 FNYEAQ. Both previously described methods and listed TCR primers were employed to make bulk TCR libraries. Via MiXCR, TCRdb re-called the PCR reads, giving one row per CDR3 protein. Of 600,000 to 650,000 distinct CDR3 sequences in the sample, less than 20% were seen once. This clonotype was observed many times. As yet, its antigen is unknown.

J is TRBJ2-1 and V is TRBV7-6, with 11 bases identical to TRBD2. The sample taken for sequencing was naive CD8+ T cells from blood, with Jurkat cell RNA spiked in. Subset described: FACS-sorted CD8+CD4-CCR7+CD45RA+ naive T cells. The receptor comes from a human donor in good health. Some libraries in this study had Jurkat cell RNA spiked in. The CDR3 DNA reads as TGTGCCAGCAGCTCTACTAGCGGGGGCATCTACAATGAGCAGTTCTTC. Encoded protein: CASSSTSGGIYNEQFF.